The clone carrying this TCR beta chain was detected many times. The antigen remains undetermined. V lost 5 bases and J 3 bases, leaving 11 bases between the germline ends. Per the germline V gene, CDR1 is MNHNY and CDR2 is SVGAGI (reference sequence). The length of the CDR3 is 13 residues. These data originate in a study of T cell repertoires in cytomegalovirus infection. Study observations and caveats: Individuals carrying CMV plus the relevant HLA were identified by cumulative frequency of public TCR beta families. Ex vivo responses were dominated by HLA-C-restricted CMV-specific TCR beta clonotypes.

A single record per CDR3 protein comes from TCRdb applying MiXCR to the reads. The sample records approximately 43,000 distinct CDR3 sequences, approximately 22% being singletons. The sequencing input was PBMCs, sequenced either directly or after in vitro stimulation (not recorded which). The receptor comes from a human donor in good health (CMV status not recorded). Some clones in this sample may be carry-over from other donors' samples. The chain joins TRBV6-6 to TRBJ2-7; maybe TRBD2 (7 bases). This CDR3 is CASSGGAGYEQYF. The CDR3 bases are TGTGCCAGCAGTGGGGGGGCAGGCTACGAGCAGTACTTC.